The 20 T cell receptor beta chains below come from one sample, sequenced in a study of T cells in Graves' hyperthyroidism and ophthalmopathy. RNA transcripts provided the source from which TCR beta CDR3 regions were amplified. With the HTBI primer set, the TCR CDR3 went through a first round of RT-PCR. TCRdb redid the calling of the multiplex PCR reads with MiXCR, one entry per CDR3 protein. The table has some 490,000 distinct CDR3 sequences, 22% seen once. The sample taken for sequencing was blood. Receptors were obtained from a woman in her 70s with Graves' ophthalmopathy.

There are many counts of this clonotype. This chain links TRBV12-3 or TRBV12-4 with TRBJ2-3, with D possibly TRBD1 on 5 matching bases. The CDR3 length is 14 residues. V was pared by 5 bases and J by 5 bases, with 14 bases between. The CDR3 DNA reads TGTGCCAGCAGTGCCTTTACAAGGGGAGATACGCAGTATTTT. This sequence encodes CASSAFTRGDTQYF.

This clonotype has more than one count but fewer than ten. The gene calls are TRBV19 and TRBJ2-1, with D tentatively TRBD1 or TRBD2 (5 bases each). Germline assignment: CDR1 LNHDA and CDR2 SQIVND (reference sequence). CDR3 size: 15 residues. V lost 4 bases and J 3 bases, leaving 13 bases between the germline ends. CDR3 protein: CASSKGTGLYNEQFF. The CDR3 bases are TGTGCCAGTAGTAAAGGGACGGGTCTCTACAATGAGCAGTTCTTC.

This clonotype was found many times. This sequence joins TRBV25-1 and TRBJ2-1; TRBD2 matches 8 bases. Germline V gene lookup returns CDR1 MGHDK and CDR2 SYGVNS. The CDR3 has 17 residues. V lost 0 bases and J lost 3; bases outside the gene matches: 7. For the CDR3, the DNA is TGTGCCAGCAGTGAATATTCCGGTCTAGCGGGCTACAATGAGCAGTTCTTC. It is translated as CASSEYSGLAGYNEQFF.

This clonotype was recorded many times. The chain links TRBV2 to TRBJ1-2; D is uncertain. The CDR3 sequence is 14 residues long. Germline values: CDR1 SNHLY, CDR2 FYNNEI. V was shortened by 4 bases and J by 0 bases, with 9 bases between the two germline ends. The CDR3 sequence: CASSVSPSNYGYTF. Here the CDR3 DNA reads TGTGCCAGCAGTGTTAGTCCATCTAACTATGGCTACACCTTC.

Comments on this clonotype: The junction departs from the called germline gene at one end, perhaps through a read error. The CDR3 coding sequence is TGTGCCAGCAGTTACTCAATTCACAGGGTGGACGAGCAGTACTTC. Amino acid sequence: CASSYSIHRVDEQYF. The genes are TRBV6-4 and TRBJ2-7, with a tentative D call TRBD1 (6 bases). Germline assignment: CDR1 MRHNA and CDR2 SNTAGT. CDR3 length equals 15 residues.

The chain carries TRBV3-1 and TRBJ2-3; 8 bases are a match to TRBD2. CDR3 length: 14 amino acids. Germline CDR1 reads LGHDT; CDR2 reads YNNKEL (reference sequence). The V and J ends lost 1 base and 3 bases, in that order; junction bases with no gene match: 0. CDR3 amino acids: CASSQVAGTDTQYF. The CDR3 coding sequence is TGTGCCAGCAGCCAAGTAGCGGGAACAGATACGCAGTATTTT.

This sequence joins TRBV6-4 and TRBJ1-6, with 9 nucleotides matching TRBD1. The CDR3 runs to 17 residues. V shed 2 bases and J 8 bases; nucleotides not matched to a gene: 10. The germline CDR1 and CDR2 sequences are MRHNA and SNTAGT. For the CDR3, the DNA is TGTGCCAGCAGTGACCCTGAACCGGGACAGGGTGATTCACCCCTCCACTTT. It yields the protein CASSDPEPGQGDSPLHF.

The CDR3: CSADRSNEQFF. The CDR3 region has the DNA TGCAGTGCCGACCGTTCCAATGAGCAGTTCTTC. This sequence joins TRBV20-1 and TRBJ2-1, with D unclear. Germline values: CDR1 DFQATT, CDR2 SNEGSKA (reference sequence). The CDR3 spans 11 residues. The germline V and J ends were trimmed by 6 bases and 6 bases, with 9 bases remaining between them.

This clonotype came up a few times. V and J are TRBV12-3 or TRBV12-4 and TRBJ2-1; D not resolved. V lost 7 bases, J lost 8 bases, and 18 bases lay in between. CDR3 length: 14 amino acids. The CDR3 bases are TGTGCCAGCACGTGGGAACACCTGCATGATGAGCAGTTCTTC. Amino acids: CASTWEHLHDEQFF.

This clonotype has at least ten counts. The chain joins TRBV11-2 to TRBJ2-1; D is unresolved. The CDR3 spans 13 residues. The germline CDR1 and CDR2 sequences are SGHAT and FQNNGV. The V gene lost 3 bases and the J gene lost 0 bases, with 3 bases spanning the gap. CDR3 DNA sequence: TGTGCCAGCAGCTTCCGCTCCTACAATGAGCAGTTCTTC. Its translation: CASSFRSYNEQFF.

Many counts were recorded for this clonotype. The chain uses TRBV11-2 and TRBJ2-2; D perhaps matches TRBD2 (6 bases). V was trimmed by 6 bases and J by 0 bases, leaving 8 bases between them. The germline gives CDR1 SGHAT, CDR2 FQNNGV. CDR3 size: 14 residues. The CDR3 DNA reads as TGTGCCAGCAGTCGACTAGCGAACACCGGGGAGCTGTTTTTT. Amino acids: CASSRLANTGELFF.

The genes are TRBV7-8 and TRBJ1-1; no firm D call. The ends were cut back, 3 bases at V and 0 bases at J, with 11 bases in the middle. The CDR3 loop spans 15 amino acids. Germline V CDR1 and CDR2: SGHVS, FQNEAQ. CDR3 sequence: CASSFWSEMNTEAFF. Written as DNA, the CDR3 is TGTGCCAGCAGCTTTTGGTCGGAGATGAACACTGAAGCTTTCTTT.

This sequence joins TRBV7-4 and TRBJ2-7, with D uncertain. The germline gives CDR1 SGHVT, CDR2 SQSDAQ. V was pared by 3 bases and J by 3 bases, with 15 bases between. CDR3 length equals 15 residues. The CDR3 nucleotides are TGTGCCAGCAGCTTCAGGCCGAAGTTAATCTACGAGCAGTACTTC. Translating gives CASSFRPKLIYEQYF.

The sample holds a few counts of this clonotype. The chain combines TRBV12-3 or TRBV12-4 with TRBJ1-5; D not certain. V lost 6 bases and J lost 2, with 14 bases in between. This CDR3 contains 15 residues. The CDR3 DNA is TGTGCCAGCAGGGGCAGGTCAGCGGGCAATCAGCCCCAGCATTTT. Translated: CASRGRSAGNQPQHF.

Points on this clonotype: Mismatch with germline at one junction end may stem from a read error. The chain combines TRBV6-1 with TRBJ2-3; D might be TRBD1 or TRBD2, each matching 5 bases. The CDR3 runs 15 residues. Germline V gene data show CDR1 as MNHNS and CDR2 as SASEGT. The CDR3 DNA is TGTGCCAGCAGTGAAGGGGGTGGGAGCACAGGTACGCAGTATTTT. This encodes CASSEGGGSTGTQYF.

This chain links TRBV7-9 with TRBJ2-5, with D possibly being TRBD1 (6 bases). V shed 1 base and J shed 3 bases, with 12 bases lying between them. Germline lookup yields CDR1 SEHNR and CDR2 FQNEAQ (reference sequence). The CDR3 covers 15 residues. CDR3 region: CASSLVGAGEETQYF. The CDR3 nucleotides read TGTGCCAGCAGCTTAGTAGGGGCAGGGGAAGAGACCCAGTACTTC.

V is TRBV27 and J is TRBJ1-2, with a weak D call TRBD1 (5 bases). Germline V gene data show CDR1 as MNHEY and CDR2 as SMNVEV (reference sequence). The CDR3 is 16 residues long. Trimming left V 5 bases short and J 2 bases short, with 18 bases between. The CDR3: CASSPDPGRWNYGYTF. The DNA for the CDR3 is TGTGCCAGCAGTCCCGATCCGGGACGATGGAACTATGGCTACACCTTC.

The chain has TRBV6-1 and TRBJ1-3; D gene uncertain. Germline CDR1 reads MNHNS; CDR2 reads SASEGT. The CDR3 is 16 amino acids. V was pared by 6 bases and J by 1 base, with 16 bases between. CDR3 loop: CASRLSLLGSGNTIYF. The CDR3 DNA reads as TGTGCCAGCAGACTGAGCTTACTTGGATCTGGAAACACCATATATTTT.

The V gene is TRBV6-1, the J gene TRBJ2-3; TRBD2 matches at 11 bases. J gave up 0 bases and V 10 bases, and 6 bases lay outside the gene matches. The CDR3 contains 15 residues. Germline lookup yields CDR1 MNHNS and CDR2 SASEGT. The CDR3 nucleotides read TGTGCCACCCTTTTAGCGGGAGGGAGCACAGATACGCAGTATTTT. Amino acid sequence: CATLLAGGSTDTQYF.

The chain has TRBV3-1 and TRBJ1-1, with D perhaps matching TRBD1 (5 bases). The CDR3 has 14 residues. Germline V gene lookup returns CDR1 LGHDT and CDR2 YNNKEL (reference sequence). Trimming took 1 base from V and 4 from J, leaving 10 bases between them. CDR3 in amino acids: CASSQAEGATEAFF. DNA of the CDR3: TGTGCCAGCAGCCAAGCTGAAGGGGCCACTGAAGCTTTCTTT.